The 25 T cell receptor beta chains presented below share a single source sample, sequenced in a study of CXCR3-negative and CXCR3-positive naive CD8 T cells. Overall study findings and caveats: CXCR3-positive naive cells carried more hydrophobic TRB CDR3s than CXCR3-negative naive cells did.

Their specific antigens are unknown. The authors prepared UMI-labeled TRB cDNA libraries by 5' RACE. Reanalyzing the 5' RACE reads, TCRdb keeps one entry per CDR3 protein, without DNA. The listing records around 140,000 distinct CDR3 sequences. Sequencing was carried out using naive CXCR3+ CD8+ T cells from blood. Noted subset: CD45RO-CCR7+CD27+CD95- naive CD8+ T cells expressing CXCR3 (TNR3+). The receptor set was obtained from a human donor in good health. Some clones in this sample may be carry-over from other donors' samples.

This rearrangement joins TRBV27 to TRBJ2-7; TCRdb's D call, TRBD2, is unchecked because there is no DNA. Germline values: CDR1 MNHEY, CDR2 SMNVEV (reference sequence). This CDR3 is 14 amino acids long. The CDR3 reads CASSPARSSYEQYF.

The CDR3 loop is CASSPWDRASTDTQYF. The chain links TRBV5-1 to TRBJ2-3; lacking DNA, the TRBD1 call made by TCRdb goes unchecked. The CDR3 runs 16 residues. CDR1 is SGHRS, CDR2 YFSETQ, per germline.

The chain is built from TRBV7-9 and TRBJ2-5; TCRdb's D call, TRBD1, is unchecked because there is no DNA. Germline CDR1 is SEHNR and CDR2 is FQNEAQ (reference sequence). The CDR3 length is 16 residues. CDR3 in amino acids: CASSLGQLNEGETQYF.

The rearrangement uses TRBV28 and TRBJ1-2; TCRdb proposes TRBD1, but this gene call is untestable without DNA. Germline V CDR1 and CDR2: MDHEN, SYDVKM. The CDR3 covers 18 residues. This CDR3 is CASSSPLKTGGEGYGYTF.

The CDR3 region is CASSLLTTDTQYF. V is TRBV28 and J is TRBJ2-3. From germline, CDR1 is MDHEN and CDR2 SYDVKM. The CDR3 has 13 amino acids.

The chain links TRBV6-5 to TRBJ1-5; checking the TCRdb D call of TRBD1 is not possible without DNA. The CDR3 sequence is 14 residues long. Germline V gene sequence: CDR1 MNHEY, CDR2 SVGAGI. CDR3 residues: CASTSGGAGQPQHF.

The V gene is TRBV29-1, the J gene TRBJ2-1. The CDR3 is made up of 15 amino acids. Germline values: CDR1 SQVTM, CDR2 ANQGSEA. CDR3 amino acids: CSVAYQRANYNEQFF.

Here the CDR3 reads CSVAGPSYEQYF. The chain couples TRBV29-1 to TRBJ2-7; TCRdb's D call of TRBD1 is untestable without DNA. The CDR3 loop spans 12 amino acids. Germline values: CDR1 SQVTM, CDR2 ANQGSEA.

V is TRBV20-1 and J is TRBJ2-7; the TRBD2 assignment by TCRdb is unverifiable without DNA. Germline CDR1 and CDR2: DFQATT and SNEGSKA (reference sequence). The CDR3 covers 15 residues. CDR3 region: CSASTSGRSIYEQYF.

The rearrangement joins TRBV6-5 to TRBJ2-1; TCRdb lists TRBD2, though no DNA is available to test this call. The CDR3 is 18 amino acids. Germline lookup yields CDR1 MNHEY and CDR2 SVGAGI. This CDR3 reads CASSSSTGAGPPYNEQFF.

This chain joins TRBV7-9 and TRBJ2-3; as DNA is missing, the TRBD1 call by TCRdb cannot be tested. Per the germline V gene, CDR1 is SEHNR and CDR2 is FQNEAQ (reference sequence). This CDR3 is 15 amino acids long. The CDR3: CASSSRTGGIDTQYF.

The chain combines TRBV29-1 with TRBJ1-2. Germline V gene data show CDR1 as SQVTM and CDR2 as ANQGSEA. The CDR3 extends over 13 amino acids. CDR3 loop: CSVDLPDDYGYIF.

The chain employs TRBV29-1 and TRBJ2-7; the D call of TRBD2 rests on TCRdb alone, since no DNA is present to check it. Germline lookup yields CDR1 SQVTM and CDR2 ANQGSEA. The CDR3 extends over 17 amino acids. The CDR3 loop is CSVIGGLAPESSYEQYF.

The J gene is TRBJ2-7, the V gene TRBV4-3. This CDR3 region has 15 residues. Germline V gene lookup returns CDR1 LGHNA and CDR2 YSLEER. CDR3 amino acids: CASSQVYASSYEQYF.

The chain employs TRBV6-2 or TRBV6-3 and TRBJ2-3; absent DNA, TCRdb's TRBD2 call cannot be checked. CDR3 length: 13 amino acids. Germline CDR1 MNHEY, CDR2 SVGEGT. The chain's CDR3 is CASSKGGVDTQYF.

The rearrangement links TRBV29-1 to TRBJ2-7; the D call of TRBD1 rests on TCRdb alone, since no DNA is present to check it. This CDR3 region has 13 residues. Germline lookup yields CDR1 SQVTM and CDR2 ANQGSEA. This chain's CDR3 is CSVVGDGYYEQYF.

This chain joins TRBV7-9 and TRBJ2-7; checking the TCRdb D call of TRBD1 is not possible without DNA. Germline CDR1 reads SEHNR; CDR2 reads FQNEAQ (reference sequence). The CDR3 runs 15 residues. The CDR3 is CASSEIPGYSYEQYF. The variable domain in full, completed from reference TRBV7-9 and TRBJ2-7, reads DTGVSQNPRHKITKRGQNVTFRCDPISEHNRLYWYRQTLGQGPEFLTYFQNEAQLEKSRLLSDRFSAERPKGSFSTLEIQRTEQGDSAMYLCASSEIPGYSYEQYFGPGTRLTVT.

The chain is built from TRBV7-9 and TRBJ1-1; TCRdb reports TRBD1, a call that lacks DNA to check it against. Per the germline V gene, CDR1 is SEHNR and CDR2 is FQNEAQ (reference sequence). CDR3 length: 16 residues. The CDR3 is CASSSGTGGANTEAFF.

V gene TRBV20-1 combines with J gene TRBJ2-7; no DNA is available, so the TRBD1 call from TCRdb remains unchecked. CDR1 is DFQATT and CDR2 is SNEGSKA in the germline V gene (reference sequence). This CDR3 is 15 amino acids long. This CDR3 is CSARDRDRASYEQYF.

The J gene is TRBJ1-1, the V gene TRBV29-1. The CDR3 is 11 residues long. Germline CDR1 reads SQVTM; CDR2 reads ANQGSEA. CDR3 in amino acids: CSVSDEAEAFF.

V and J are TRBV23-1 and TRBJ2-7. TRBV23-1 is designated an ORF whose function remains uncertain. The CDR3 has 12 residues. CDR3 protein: CASSQNQYEQYF.

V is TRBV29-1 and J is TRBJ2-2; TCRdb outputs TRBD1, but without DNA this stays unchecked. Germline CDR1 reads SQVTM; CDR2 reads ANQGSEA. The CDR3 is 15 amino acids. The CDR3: CSVEGGQGNTGELFF.

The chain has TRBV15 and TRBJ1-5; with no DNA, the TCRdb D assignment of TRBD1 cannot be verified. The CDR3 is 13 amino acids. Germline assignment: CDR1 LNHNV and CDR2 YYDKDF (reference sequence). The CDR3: CATTSGVGQPQHF.

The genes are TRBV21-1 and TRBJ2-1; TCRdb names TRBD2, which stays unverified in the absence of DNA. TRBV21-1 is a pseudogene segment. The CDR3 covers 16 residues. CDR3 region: CASIKADGLHKGEQFF.

CDR3 protein: CASSLTESSGNTIYF. The V gene is TRBV12-3 or TRBV12-4, the J gene TRBJ1-3. CDR3 size: 15 residues.